These 28 T cell receptor beta chains were sequenced from one sample in a study of T-cell memory formation after mild COVID-19. TCRdb re-called the 5' RACE reads with MiXCR, one entry per CDR3 protein. The data show about 340,000 distinct CDR3 sequences, under 25% seen once. The sequencing sample was made of PBMCs or a T cell subset sorted from them (not recorded which). All receptors derive from an adult woman who had mild COVID-19 (a few samples of this study predate the infection). Cell type and time point are not known.

The CDR3 reads CSVERDHGYTF. CDR3 sequence (DNA): TGCAGCGTTGAAAGGGACCACGGCTACACCTTC. The chain has TRBV29-1 and TRBJ1-2; D is perhaps TRBD1 (5 bases). The CDR3 has 11 residues. Trimming pared 2 bases from V and 8 bases from J, leaving 9 bases between. Germline V gives CDR1 SQVTM, CDR2 ANQGSEA. The whole variable domain, remainder taken from reference TRBV29-1 and TRBJ1-2, is SAVISQKPSRDICQRGTSLTIQCQVDSQVTMMFWYRQQPGQSLTLIATANQGSEATYESGFVIDKFPISRPNLTFSTLTVSNMSPEDSSIYLCSVERDHGYTFGSGTRLTVV.

The chain joins TRBV7-9 to TRBJ2-3; 11 bases are shared with TRBD2. Germline CDR1 reads SEHNR; CDR2 reads FQNEAQ (reference sequence). The CDR3 runs 15 residues. Trimming removed 5 bases from V and 5 bases from J; junction bases left unmatched: 6. CDR3 protein: CASSLTSGSLDTQYF. The CDR3 DNA sequence: TGTGCCAGCAGCCTCACTAGCGGGAGTCTAGATACGCAGTATTTT.

V usage is TRBV18 and J usage is TRBJ2-1, with D possibly matching TRBD1 (6 bases). CDR3 length equals 15 residues. The germline gives CDR1 KGHSH, CDR2 LQKENI. The ends were cut back, 3 bases at V and 0 bases at J, with 9 bases in the middle. This chain's CDR3 is CASSPQGSSYNEQFF. CDR3 sequence (DNA): TGTGCCAGCTCACCCCAGGGGAGCTCCTACAATGAGCAGTTCTTC.

The chain employs TRBV7-3 and TRBJ2-3, with 11 bases lining up with TRBD1. Germline V gives CDR1 SGHTA, CDR2 FQGTGA. V lost 3 bases and J lost 1; bases outside the gene matches: 9. The CDR3 totals 18 residues. The CDR3 is CASSFNPGTGGGTDTQYF. The DNA for the CDR3 is TGTGCCAGCAGCTTCAATCCCGGGACAGGGGGAGGCACAGATACGCAGTATTTT. Full variable domain (outside the CDR3, taken from reference TRBV7-3 and TRBJ2-3): GAGVSQTPSNKVTEKGKYVELRCDPISGHTALYWYRQSLGQGPEFLIYFQGTGAADDSGLPNDRFFAVRPEGSVSTLKIQRTERGDSAVYLCASSFNPGTGGGTDTQYFGPGTRLTVL.

This clonotype was found a few times. The rearrangement joins TRBV20-1 to TRBJ1-2; 8 bases are shared with TRBD1. V was clipped by 6 bases and J by 6 bases; unmatched bases: 6. The CDR3 extends over 12 amino acids. Germline V gene lookup returns CDR1 DFQATT and CDR2 SNEGSKA (reference sequence). The CDR3 loop is CSAMTGVHGYTF. CDR3 DNA sequence: TGCAGTGCCATGACAGGGGTGCATGGCTACACCTTC.

At least ten counts were recorded for this clonotype. The rearrangement uses TRBV12-3 or TRBV12-4 and TRBJ2-5, with D unresolved. Trimming shortened V by 4 bases and J by 3 bases, and 12 bases separated the two germline ends. CDR3 length equals 14 residues. The CDR3 reads CASSYSTEKETQYF. CDR3 nucleotides: TGTGCCAGCAGTTACTCGACGGAAAAAGAGACCCAGTACTTC.

The chain is built from TRBV12-3 or TRBV12-4 and TRBJ1-2, with D hard to call. Trimming took off 3 bases at V and 4 bases at J, with 9 bases between the two ends. The CDR3 sequence is 13 residues long. In DNA form, the CDR3 reads TGTGCCAGCAGTTTGCGTCCTGTCTATGGCTACACCTTC. It yields the protein CASSLRPVYGYTF.

This chain links TRBV29-1 with TRBJ1-2, with D possibly TRBD1 on 5 matching bases. The V end was cut by 7 bases, the J end by 11 bases, with 17 bases between. The V gene's germline CDR1 is SQVTM and CDR2 ANQGSEA. There are 11 residues in the CDR3. Here the CDR3 reads CSAEHSGTYTF. The CDR3 DNA follows: TGCAGCGCGGAACACTCCGGGACTTACACCTTC.

This clonotype was recorded a few times. The rearrangement joins TRBV5-5 to TRBJ1-5, with TRBD1 as a possible D gene (5 bases). The CDR3 runs 16 residues. The V and J ends lost 4 bases and 3 bases respectively, with 17 bases between them. Germline CDR1 SGHKS, CDR2 YYEKEE (reference sequence). The CDR3 protein is CASSRQWGGDNQPQHF. DNA of the CDR3: TGTGCCAGCAGCCGCCAATGGGGGGGAGACAATCAGCCCCAGCATTTT.

The genes are TRBV27 and TRBJ2-3; 9 nucleotides line up with TRBD2. Losses at the gene ends were 6 bases for V and 2 bases for J; bases not matched to a gene: 12. Germline CDR1 is MNHEY and CDR2 is SMNVEV (reference sequence). There are 17 residues in the CDR3. The CDR3 DNA reads as TGTGCCAGCAGCCCCATAGAATTAGCGGGAGACACAGATACGCAGTATTTT. Encoded protein: CASSPIELAGDTDTQYF.

The chain links TRBV11-2 to TRBJ2-1; D possibly matches TRBD1 or TRBD2 (6 bases each). Germline CDR1 and CDR2: SGHAT and FQNNGV. The CDR3 spans 16 residues. V was pared by 6 bases and J by 4 bases, with 19 bases between. The CDR3 spells CASSYTGGPGYNEQFF. The CDR3 DNA follows: TGTGCCAGCAGTTATACCGGGGGCCCGGGATACAATGAGCAGTTCTTC. Supplemented by reference TRBV11-2 and TRBJ2-1, the full variable domain reads EAGVAQSPRYKIIEKRQSVAFWCNPISGHATLYWYQQILGQGPKLLIQFQNNGVVDDSQLPKDRFSAERLKGVDSTLKIQPAKLEDSAVYLCASSYTGGPGYNEQFFGPGTRLTVL.

The chain couples TRBV12-3 or TRBV12-4 to TRBJ2-3; no definite D call. CDR3 length: 14 amino acids. V lost 5 bases and J lost 1, with 10 bases in between. The CDR3 reads CASSRSDGTDTQYF. CDR3 nucleotides: TGTGCCAGCAGTCGGTCGGACGGCACAGATACGCAGTATTTT.

The chain combines TRBV7-9 with TRBJ2-7; a possible D gene is TRBD1 (6 bases). This CDR3 contains 15 residues. The V gene lost 1 base and the J gene lost 7 bases, with 17 bases spanning the gap. Germline lookup yields CDR1 SEHNR and CDR2 FQNEAQ (reference sequence). CDR3: CASSLDGGQLGEQYF. The CDR3 nucleotides read TGTGCCAGCAGCTTAGATGGTGGACAGCTTGGGGAGCAGTACTTC.

This clonotype was detected only a few times. This rearrangement joins TRBV4-2 to TRBJ2-2; 7 bases fit TRBD1. The ends lost 0 bases at V and 6 bases at J; junction bases unmatched: 7. Germline V gene lookup returns CDR1 LGHNA and CDR2 YNFKEQ. The CDR3 extends over 16 amino acids. The chain's CDR3 is CASSQEGLTGSGELFF. The CDR3 DNA follows: TGTGCCAGCAGCCAAGAGGGGCTGACAGGGTCCGGGGAGCTGTTTTTT.

A few counts support this clonotype. The chain carries TRBV7-9 and TRBJ1-1; unclear D gene. Per the germline V gene, CDR1 is SEHNR and CDR2 is FQNEAQ (reference sequence). The V and J ends lost 5 bases and 7 bases respectively, with 14 bases between them. The CDR3 spans 13 residues. As DNA, the CDR3 is TGTGCCAGCAGCCTCACCCAGGCGGTTGAAGCTTTCTTT. Translation: CASSLTQAVEAFF.

This clonotype has just a few counts. V usage is TRBV12-3 or TRBV12-4 and J usage is TRBJ2-1; unclear D gene. Trimming stripped 7 bases from V and 8 bases from J, with 9 bases between. This CDR3 comprises 11 residues. CDR3 protein: CASTLRDEQFF. The CDR3 DNA sequence: TGTGCCAGCACGCTAAGGGATGAGCAGTTCTTC.

This chain uses TRBV5-5 with TRBJ2-7; D uncertain. V lost 0 bases to trimming and J lost 1 base, with 8 bases between them. This CDR3 region has 14 residues. From germline, CDR1 is SGHKS and CDR2 YYEKEE (reference sequence). CDR3 sequence reads: CASSLAIGSYEQYF. CDR3 bases: TGTGCCAGCAGCTTGGCCATCGGGTCCTACGAGCAGTACTTC.

There are a few counts of this clonotype. The chain combines TRBV7-6 with TRBJ2-1; TRBD2 agrees at 11 bases. Per germline, CDR1 SGHVS and CDR2 FNYEAQ. There are 16 residues in the CDR3. With V trimmed by 1 base and J by 3 bases, 2 bases remained unmatched. For the CDR3, the DNA is TGTGCCAGCAGCTTAGTGGGGACTAGCGGCTACAATGAGCAGTTCTTC. Its translation: CASSLVGTSGYNEQFF.

The chain recombines TRBV5-7 with TRBJ2-2; TRBD2 agrees at 10 bases. TRBV5-7 counts as an open reading frame of uncertain function. The CDR3 sequence is 16 residues long. Germline trimming cut 3 bases from V and 2 bases from J; bases unmatched to any gene: 4. In DNA, the CDR3 is TGTGCCAGCAGCTGTGGACTAGCGGAAAACACCGGGGAGCTGTTTTTT. It yields the protein CASSCGLAENTGELFF.

This clonotype was picked up a small number of times. The V gene is TRBV12-3 or TRBV12-4, the J gene TRBJ2-7; D is possibly TRBD1 or TRBD2 (7 bases each). CDR3 length: 16 residues. The ends were cut back, 2 bases at V and 0 bases at J, with 14 bases in the middle. CDR3 sequence: CASSLSGTEISYEQYF. CDR3 DNA sequence: TGTGCCAGCAGTTTAAGCGGGACAGAAATCTCCTACGAGCAGTACTTC.

This clonotype was counted a few times. The chain recombines TRBV2 with TRBJ2-1; 11 nucleotides line up with TRBD2. Germline loops: CDR1 SNHLY, CDR2 FYNNEI. V gave up 4 bases and J gave up 7 bases; unmatched junction bases: 3. The CDR3 extends over 14 amino acids. The CDR3: CASSVAGGRNEQFF. CDR3 in DNA: TGTGCCAGCAGTGTAGCGGGAGGGCGGAATGAGCAGTTCTTC. Based on the CDR3 plus reference TRBV2 and TRBJ2-1, the full variable domain is EPEVTQTPSHQVTQMGQEVILRCVPISNHLYFYWYRQILGQKVEFLVSFYNNEISEKSEIFDDQFSVERPDGSNFTLKIRSTKLEDSAMYFCASSVAGGRNEQFFGPGTRLTVL.

This clonotype was seen a handful of times. This chain uses TRBV6-4 with TRBJ2-1, with no clear D. Germline CDR1 and CDR2: MRHNA and SNTAGT. The V end was cut by 7 bases, the J end by 16 bases, with 32 bases between. CDR3 length: 16 residues. CDR3 sequence reads: CASTEIEEPPLQGRFF. The CDR3 nucleotides are TGTGCCAGCACTGAAATTGAGGAACCACCCCTTCAAGGAAGATTCTTC.

A few counts support this clonotype. The V and J genes are TRBV11-3 and TRBJ2-7; TRBD2 might be the D (6 bases). In germline, CDR1 is SGHNT, CDR2 YENEEA. V was pared by 5 bases and J by 2 bases, with 13 bases between. The CDR3 is 14 amino acids. CDR3 in DNA: TGTGCCAGCAGCCCCACGGAGGGAACCTACGAGCAGTACTTC. Amino acid sequence: CASSPTEGTYEQYF.

The V and J genes are TRBV27 and TRBJ2-7; 10 nucleotides match TRBD2. In germline, CDR1 is MNHEY, CDR2 SMNVEV (reference sequence). With V trimmed by 0 bases and J by 2 bases, 10 bases remained unmatched. There are 18 residues in the CDR3. In DNA, the CDR3 is TGTGCCAGCAGTTTATCGGGGATAATAGCGGGAGGCCCCTACGAGCAGTACTTC. Translation: CASSLSGIIAGGPYEQYF.

The chain has TRBV29-1 and TRBJ1-4, with 7 bases identical to TRBD1. The V segment lost 7 bases and the J segment 4 bases; nucleotides outside the gene matches: 12. The CDR3 extends over 15 amino acids. Germline CDR1 SQVTM, CDR2 ANQGSEA. In DNA, the CDR3 is TGCAGCGCCCGACAGGGCGAGACGTTTAATGAAAAACTGTTTTTT. Amino acid sequence: CSARQGETFNEKLFF. The variable domain in full, with the rest retrieved from reference TRBV29-1 and TRBJ1-4, is SAVISQKPSRDICQRGTSLTIQCQVDSQVTMMFWYRQQPGQSLTLIATANQGSEATYESGFVIDKFPISRPNLTFSTLTVSNMSPEDSSIYLCSARQGETFNEKLFFGSGTQLSVL.

V is TRBV2 and J is TRBJ2-1, with 8 positions matching TRBD2. CDR3 length: 14 amino acids. J lost 10 bases, V lost 4 bases, and 9 bases had no gene match. The V gene's germline CDR1 is SNHLY and CDR2 FYNNEI. CDR3 in DNA: TGTGCCAGCAGTGGTGTCCTACTAGCGGCGGAGCAGTTCTTC. The encoded protein is CASSGVLLAAEQFF.

This clonotype appeared a few times. The J gene is TRBJ2-7, the V gene TRBV6-5; 10 bases are a match to TRBD1. The junction had 6 bases not matched to a gene; V was cut back by 5 bases and J by 2 bases. Germline V gene data show CDR1 as MNHEY and CDR2 as SVGAGI. This CDR3 is 15 amino acids long. The CDR3 is CASSRRDRGTYEQYF. For the CDR3, the DNA is TGTGCCAGCAGTCGACGGGACAGGGGTACCTACGAGCAGTACTTC.

This clonotype was picked up many times. The chain recombines TRBV30 with TRBJ2-3; D ambiguous. This CDR3 comprises 12 residues. Looked up from germline, CDR1 is GTSNPN and CDR2 is SVGIG (reference sequence). V gave up 0 bases and J gave up 4 bases, with 5 bases separating them. The chain's CDR3 is CAWSVTADTQYF. DNA of the CDR3: TGTGCCTGGAGTGTAACGGCAGATACGCAGTATTTT.